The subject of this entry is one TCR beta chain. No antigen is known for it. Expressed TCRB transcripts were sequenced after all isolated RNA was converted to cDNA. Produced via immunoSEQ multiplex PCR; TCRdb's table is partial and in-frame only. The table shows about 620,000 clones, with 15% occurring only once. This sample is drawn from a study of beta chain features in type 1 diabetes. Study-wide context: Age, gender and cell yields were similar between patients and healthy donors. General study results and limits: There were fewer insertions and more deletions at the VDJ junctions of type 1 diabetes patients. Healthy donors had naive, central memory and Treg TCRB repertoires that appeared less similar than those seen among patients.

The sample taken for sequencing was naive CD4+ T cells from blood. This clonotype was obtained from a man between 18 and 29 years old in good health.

CDR3 bases: TGTGCCAGCAGTGAGGGACAGGGGTTCCGCGAGCAGTACTTC. Its translation: CASSEGQGFREQYF. J is TRBJ2-7 and V is TRBV6-1, with TRBD1 identical over 10 bases. V lost 3 bases and J lost 6; bases outside the gene matches: 5. In germline, CDR1 is MNHNS, CDR2 SASEGT. The CDR3 spans 14 residues.